This T cell receptor beta chain was observed in a study of blood T cell repertoires in COVID-19. Overall study: Sources were T cells, B-cell-depleted T cells, or PBMCs; the material itself was cDNA or gDNA.

V gave up 5 bases and J gave up 3 bases, with 5 bases separating them. Germline values: CDR1 MDHEN, CDR2 SYDVKM. The CDR3 runs to 12 residues. Original data processing: How many nucleated cells were present was estimated from reference gene primer amplification. TCRdb keeps only in-frame clones here, not all; method: immunoSEQ multiplex PCR. Clonal size and the V and J genes are those of that table, whereas D and trimming came from the DNA. Of roughly 69,000 clones listed, approximately 79% are singletons. The clonotype comes from a human donor in a cohort sampled during active COVID-19. The chain links TRBV28 to TRBJ1-5; D is unresolved. Input material: peripheral blood. As DNA, the CDR3 is TGTGCCAGCAGTCGTAACAATCAGCCCCAGCATTTT. It is translated as CASSRNNQPQHF.